The entry that follows covers one T cell receptor beta chain sequence. These data belong to a study of blood T cell repertoires in COVID-19. Study details: The United States, Italy and Spain were the sources of the acute and convalescent COVID-19 samples.

Seattle enrolled patients during active infection and tracked them longitudinally. In the original processing: Amplification from reference gene primers served as the basis for estimated nucleated cell counts. Produced via immunoSEQ multiplex PCR; TCRdb's table is partial and in-frame only. The DNA gave D and trimming, while V, J and clone size come from that table. Of 250,000 to 350,000 clones in the sample, roughly 88% were seen once. The CDR3 totals 17 residues. V was cut by 8 bases and J by 0 bases, with 17 bases left in between. CDR1 is SGHVS and CDR2 is FQNEAQ in the germline V gene. The origin of this receptor is a human donor with COVID-19, enrolled during active disease. The donor label of this sample is uncertain. The chain uses TRBV7-8 and TRBJ2-6, with D possibly matching TRBD2 (6 bases). Sequencing was done on a sample of peripheral blood. CDR3 region: CASSPGLLDSGANVLTF. CDR3 nucleotide sequence: TGTGCCAGCTCTCCGGGACTCCTGGACTCTGGGGCCAACGTCCTGACTTTC.